This T cell receptor (beta chain) was sequenced for a study of cytomegalovirus exposure and HLA in healthy donors. Primers included in the PCR were 60 Vbeta and 13 Jbeta primers. Assay used: immunoSEQ multiplex PCR; TCRdb lists only in-frame clones, some missing. Found here are approximately 100,000 clones, around 75% of them singletons; the top ten hold 10%. This CDR3 spans 17 amino acids. J lost 8 bases, V lost 3 bases, and 10 bases had no gene match. The germline gives CDR1 MGHRA, CDR2 YSYEKL. This TCR derives from a man aged 45-60 years in good health and CMV-seronegative. J is TRBJ2-1 and V is TRBV4-1, with TRBD2 matching 13 bases. The sample comprised PBMCs. The CDR3 region has the DNA TGCGCCAGCAGCCACCTAACTAGCGGGGGGGCACGCTATGAGCAGTTCTTC. This encodes CASSHLTSGGARYEQFF.